This passage covers 3 T cell receptor beta chains from one sample sequenced in a study of graft-versus-host responses after intestinal transplantation. The repertoire was sequenced with immunoSEQ multiplex PCR; TCRdb's copy has only in-frame clones and lacks some. The repertoire has 90,000 to 100,000 clones, 86% of them found once; the top ten carry roughly 1.4%. This material consisted of PBMCs, taken 255 days after intestinal transplant. All receptors come from a human patient who received an intestinal transplant, so some T cells may come from the graft donor.

The chain combines TRBV6-5 with TRBJ1-4; D not resolved. V was shortened by 7 bases and J by 5 bases, with 17 bases between the two germline ends. CDR1 is MNHEY and CDR2 is SVGAGI in the germline V gene. The CDR3 is 15 amino acids. The CDR3 spells CASTRLGARNEKLFF. CDR3 nucleotides: TGTGCCAGCACCCGGTTGGGAGCGCGAAATGAAAAACTGTTTTTT.

This chain connects TRBV4-1 to TRBJ1-5, with TRBD1 matching 9 bases. The CDR3 is 15 residues long. The trim removed 3 bases at V and 3 bases at J, leaving 3 bases unmatched. Germline CDR1 is MGHRA and CDR2 is YSYEKL. The CDR3 DNA follows: TGCGCCAGCAGCCAGCGGACAGGGGACAATCAGCCCCAGCATTTT. Protein sequence: CASSQRTGDNQPQHF.

The V gene is TRBV5-1, the J gene TRBJ2-1; no clear D. CDR1 is SGHRS, CDR2 YFSETQ, per germline. V was clipped by 7 bases and J by 4 bases, with 12 bases between them. CDR3 length: 13 amino acids. Here the CDR3 DNA reads TGCGCCAGCTCGACCGACGTATACAATGAGCAGTTCTTC. Protein product: CASSTDVYNEQFF.